Given below is one TCR beta chain in context. Germline loops: CDR1 SGHNT, CDR2 YYREEE (reference sequence). There are 15 residues in the CDR3. Trimming left V 0 bases short and J 4 bases short, with 10 bases between. The data stem from a study of T cells in Graves' hyperthyroidism and ophthalmopathy. TCR beta CDR3 sequences were amplified from RNA transcripts. The HTBI set primed first-round TCR CDR3 RT-PCR. One entry per CDR3 protein, called by TCRdb with MiXCR from the multiplex PCR reads. Of around 420,000 distinct CDR3 sequences listed, approximately 15% are singletons. This TCR was sampled from a young woman with Graves' hyperthyroidism. The chain links TRBV5-4 to TRBJ2-2; D ambiguous. The specimen was blood. The CDR3 here is CASSLGSTGTGELFF. Written as DNA, the CDR3 is TGTGCCAGCAGCTTGGGGTCCACCGGCACCGGGGAGCTGTTTTTT.